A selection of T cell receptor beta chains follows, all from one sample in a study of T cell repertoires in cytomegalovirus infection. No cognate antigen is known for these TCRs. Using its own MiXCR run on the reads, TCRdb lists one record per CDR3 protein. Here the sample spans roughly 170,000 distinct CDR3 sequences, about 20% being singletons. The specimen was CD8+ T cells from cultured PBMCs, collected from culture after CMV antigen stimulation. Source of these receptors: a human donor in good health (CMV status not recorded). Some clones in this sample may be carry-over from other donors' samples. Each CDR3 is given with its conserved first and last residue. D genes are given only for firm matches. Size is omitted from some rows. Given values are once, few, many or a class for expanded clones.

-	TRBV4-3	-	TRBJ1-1	TGCGCCAGCAGCCAAATTTCGACTGGGAACACTGAAGCTTTCTTT	CASSQISTGNTEAFF
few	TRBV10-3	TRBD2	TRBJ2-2	TGTGCCATCAGTGAGTCACTAGCGGGGCGCACCGGGGAGCTGTTTTTT	CAISESLAGRTGELFF
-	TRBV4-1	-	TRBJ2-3	TGCGCCAGCAGCCAAGATTGGGGCAGCCCGCACACCACAGATACGCAGTATTTT	CASSQDWGSPHTTDTQYF
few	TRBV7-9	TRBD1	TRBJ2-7	TGTGCCAGCAGCACCGGGACAGGGGGCTACGAGCAGTACTTC	CASSTGTGGYEQYF
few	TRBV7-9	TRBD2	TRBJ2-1	TGTGCCAGCAGCTCATCGTCAGCGGGGGTCTCCTACAATGAGCAGTTCTTC	CASSSSSAGVSYNEQFF
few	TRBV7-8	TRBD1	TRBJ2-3	TGTGCCAGCAGCTACCGGGACAGGGTTTATATAGATACGCAGTATTTT	CASSYRDRVYIDTQYF
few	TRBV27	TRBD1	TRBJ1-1	TGTGCCAGCAGCTACAGGGGGTCGGCCGAAGCTTTCTTT	CASSYRGSAEAFF
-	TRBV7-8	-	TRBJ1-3	TGTGCCAGCACCCCGAGTGGTGGAAACACCATATATTTT	CASTPSGGNTIYF
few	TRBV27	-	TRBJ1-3	TGTGCCAGCAGAAATAACTCTGGAAACACCATATATTTT	CASRNNSGNTIYF
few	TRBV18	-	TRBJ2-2	TGTGCCAGCTCACCAACAGTACCGAACACCGGGGAGCTGTTTTTT	CASSPTVPNTGELFF
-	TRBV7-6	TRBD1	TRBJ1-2	TGTGCCAGCAGCCCGCCGAGACAGGGACAGAACTATGGCTACACCTTC	CASSPPRQGQNYGYTF
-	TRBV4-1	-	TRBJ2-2	TGCGCCAGCAGCCAAGATTCACGGGGTTCCGGGGAGCTGTTTTTT	CASSQDSRGSGELFF
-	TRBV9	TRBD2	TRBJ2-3	TGTGCCAGCAGCGTAGCAACAAGCGGGGGAAGGACAGATACGCAGTATTTT	CASSVATSGGRTDTQYF
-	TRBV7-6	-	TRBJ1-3	TGTGCCAGCAGCTTCGGGGGAGCTGGAAACACCATATATTTT	CASSFGGAGNTIYF
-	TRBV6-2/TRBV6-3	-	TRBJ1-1	TGTGCCAGCAGTCGGGAGGTTTTGAACACTGAAGCTTTCTTT	CASSREVLNTEAFF
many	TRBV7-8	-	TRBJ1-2	TGTGCCAGCAGTGTGGGACCCATCTATGGCTACACCTTC	CASSVGPIYGYTF
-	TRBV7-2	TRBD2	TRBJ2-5	TGTGTCAGCAGCTTAGAACTAGCGGACGAAGAGACCCAGTACTTC	CVSSLELADEETQYF
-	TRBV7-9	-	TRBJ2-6	TGTGCCAGCAGCCCCCCATCTGGGGCCAACGTCCTGACTTTC	CASSPPSGANVLTF
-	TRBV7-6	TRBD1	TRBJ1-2	TGTGCCAGCAGCCCAAAGGACAGGGGGCGTGGCTACACCTTC	CASSPKDRGRGYTF
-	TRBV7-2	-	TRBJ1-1	TGTGCCAGCAGCTTAGTAGGCGCGGGGGGGCGCAGCACTGAAGCTTTCTTT	CASSLVGAGGRSTEAFF
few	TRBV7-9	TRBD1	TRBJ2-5	TGTGCCAGCAGCATAGGGACAGGACGGGAAAAAGAGACCCAGTACTTC	CASSIGTGREKETQYF
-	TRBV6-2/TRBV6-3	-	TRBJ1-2	TGTGCCAGCAGTGCCGGGACGGCGGCCGTCTATGGCTACACCTTC	CASSAGTAAVYGYTF
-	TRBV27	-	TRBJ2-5	TGTGCCAGCAGTCCCACGCCAGGGAGTGGAGAGACCCAGTACTTC	CASSPTPGSGETQYF
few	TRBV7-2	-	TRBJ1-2	TGTGCCAGCAGCGGCGGGGCGCCCGCTATCTATGGCTACACCTTC	CASSGGAPAIYGYTF
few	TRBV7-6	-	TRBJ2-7	TGTGCCAGCAGCTTACAGGGGAGCGAGCAGTACTTC	CASSLQGSEQYF
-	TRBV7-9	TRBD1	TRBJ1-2	TGTGCCAGCAGTTCGGGACAGGACTATGGCTACACCTTC	CASSSGQDYGYTF
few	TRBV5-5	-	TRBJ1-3	TGTGCCAGCAGCTTGGGACAGGCTTTCTCTGGAAACACCATATATTTT	CASSLGQAFSGNTIYF
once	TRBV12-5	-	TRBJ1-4	TGTGCTAGTGGTGTGACAGAAAAAACTAATGAAAAACTGTTTTTT	CASGVTEKTNEKLFF
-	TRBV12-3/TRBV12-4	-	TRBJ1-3	TGTGCCAGCACCCTCGGACATATCTCTGGAAACACCATATATTTT	CASTLGHISGNTIYF
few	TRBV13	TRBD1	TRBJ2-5	TGTGCCAGCAGCTCCGGGACAGGGGGAGGAGAGACCCAGTACTTC	CASSSGTGGGETQYF
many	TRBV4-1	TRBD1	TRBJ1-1	TGCGCCAGCACAGGGGGGGGTTTGACTGAAGCTTTCTTT	CASTGGGLTEAFF
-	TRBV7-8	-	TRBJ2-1	TGTGCCAGCGGTCAGAGATCCTACAATGAGCAGTTCTTC	CASGQRSYNEQFF
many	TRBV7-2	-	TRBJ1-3	TGTGCCAGCAGCTTAAGCTGGCCAGAGGTCGGAAACACCATATATTTT	CASSLSWPEVGNTIYF